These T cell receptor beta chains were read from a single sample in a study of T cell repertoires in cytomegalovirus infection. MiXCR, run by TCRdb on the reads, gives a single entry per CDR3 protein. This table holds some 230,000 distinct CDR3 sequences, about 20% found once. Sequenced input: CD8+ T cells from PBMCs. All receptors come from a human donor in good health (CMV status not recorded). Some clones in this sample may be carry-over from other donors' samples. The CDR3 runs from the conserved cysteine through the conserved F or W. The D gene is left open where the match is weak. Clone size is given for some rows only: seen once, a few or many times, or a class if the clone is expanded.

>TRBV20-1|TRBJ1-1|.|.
TGCAGTGCCTTTTGGGACACTGAAGCTTTCTTT
CSAFWDTEAFF
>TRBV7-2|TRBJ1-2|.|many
TGTGCCAGCAGCAGAACCGGGACGGCTATTTATGGCTACACCTTC
CASSRTGTAIYGYTF
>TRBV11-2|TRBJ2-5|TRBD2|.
TGTGCCAGCAGCTACCCGAAGCGGGGGGGCCTGGAGACCCAGTACTTC
CASSYPKRGGLETQYF
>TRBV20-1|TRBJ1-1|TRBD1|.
TGCAGTGCTAGGGGACAGGATTACACTGAAGCTTTCTTT
CSARGQDYTEAFF
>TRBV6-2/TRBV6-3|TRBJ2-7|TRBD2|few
TGTGCCAGCAGTCTAGGACTAGGCGGGATTTACGAGCAGTACTTC
CASSLGLGGIYEQYF
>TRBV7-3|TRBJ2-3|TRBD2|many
TGTGCCAGCAGCTCCGGACTAGCGGCCACAGATACGCAGTATTTT
CASSSGLAATDTQYF
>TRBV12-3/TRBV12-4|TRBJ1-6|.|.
TGTGCCAGCAGTTTGGGGGGGCCCTCTGGAAATTCACCCCTCCACTTT
CASSLGGPSGNSPLHF
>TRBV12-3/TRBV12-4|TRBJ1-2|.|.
TGTGCCAGCAGTTTATCGGGGGGTTATGATGGCTACACCTTC
CASSLSGGYDGYTF
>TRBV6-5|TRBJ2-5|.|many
TGTGCCAGCAGTTACGGCTTAAAAGAGACCCAGTACTTC
CASSYGLKETQYF
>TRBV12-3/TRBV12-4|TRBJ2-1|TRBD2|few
TGTGCCAGCAGTCCTACTAGCGACAATGAGCAGTTCTTC
CASSPTSDNEQFF
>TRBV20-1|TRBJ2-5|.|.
TGCAGTGCTAGAGATGAGACAGGTTTCACCTGGGACCAAGAGACCCAGTACTTC
CSARDETGFTWDQETQYF
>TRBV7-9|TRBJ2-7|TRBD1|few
TGTGCCAGCAGCCCGGGGACAGGCGAGCAGTACTTC
CASSPGTGEQYF
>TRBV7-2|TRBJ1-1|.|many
TGTGCCAGTAGGACGGAAATGAACACTGAAGCTTTCTTT
CASRTEMNTEAFF
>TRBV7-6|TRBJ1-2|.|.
TGTGCCAGCAGCTCCCAGGGAGTTAACTATGGCTACACCTTC
CASSSQGVNYGYTF